This entry describes one TCR beta chain. The antigen remains unidentified. This specimen belongs to a study of blood T cells in healthy people across ages. The second PCR ran about 6 to 12 cycles with a sample-barcoded 5' primer and J-beta primers. TCRdb re-derived calls from the 5' RACE reads in MiXCR, one entry per CDR3 protein. The sample lists approximately 900,000 distinct CDR3 sequences, around 46% occurring once. Findings of the study overall: Fewer expanded clones and more diversity marked long-lived versus aged donors. As age increased, TCR beta diversity per million T cells fell in a roughly linear fashion. With naive T cell percentage, TCR beta diversity showed a strong correlation.

The CDR3 loop spans 11 amino acids. Germline V gene lookup returns CDR1 LGHNA and CDR2 YNFKEQ. V was trimmed by 0 bases and J by 8 bases, leaving 4 bases between them. Per sample, extraction of total RNA gave at least 6 micrograms in every case. Material: blood. The sequence came from a man younger than 45 in good health. The rearrangement joins TRBV4-2 to TRBJ1-2; D uncertain. CDR3 residues: CASSQDQGYTF. Written as DNA, the CDR3 is TGTGCCAGCAGCCAAGACCAGGGCTACACCTTC.